This T cell receptor beta chain is from a study of T cells in Graves' hyperthyroidism and ophthalmopathy. Study in general: Blood was drawn when the patient was first diagnosed and still untreated.

Exclusion of a patient resulted from uncontrolled infection, other autoimmune disease, pregnancy or lactation. There were TCR beta CDR3 regions amplified from RNA transcripts. The study used the HTBI primer set for a first-round RT-PCR of the TCR CDR3. TCRdb reprocessed the multiplex PCR reads via MiXCR and lists one record per CDR3 protein. The repertoire holds about 620,000 distinct CDR3 sequences, with 15% to 20% as singletons. This clonotype was seen at least ten times. The sequence derives from a woman between 25 and 40 years old with Graves' hyperthyroidism. The sample taken for sequencing was blood.

The DNA of the CDR3 is TGTGCCAGCAGCCAAGACCGACTAAACTTTCAAGAGACCCAGTACTTC. It codes for CASSQDRLNFQETQYF. The chain combines TRBV3-1 with TRBJ2-5; possibly TRBD2 for D (5 bases). The CDR3 contains 16 residues. Trimming left V 0 bases short and J 2 bases short, with 13 bases between. Germline CDR1 is LGHDT and CDR2 is YNNKEL (reference sequence).